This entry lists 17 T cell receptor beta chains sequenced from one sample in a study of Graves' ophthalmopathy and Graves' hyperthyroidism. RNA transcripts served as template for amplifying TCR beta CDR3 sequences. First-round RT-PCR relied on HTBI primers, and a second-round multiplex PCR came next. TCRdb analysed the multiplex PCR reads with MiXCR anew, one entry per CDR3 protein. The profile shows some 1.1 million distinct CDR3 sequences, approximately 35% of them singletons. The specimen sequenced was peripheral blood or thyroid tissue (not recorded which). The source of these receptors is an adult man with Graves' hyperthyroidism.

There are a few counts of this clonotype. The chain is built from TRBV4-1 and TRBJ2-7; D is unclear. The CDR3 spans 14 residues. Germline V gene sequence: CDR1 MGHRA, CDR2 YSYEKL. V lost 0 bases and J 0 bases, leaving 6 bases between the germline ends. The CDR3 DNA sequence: TGCGCCAGCAGCCAAGACCCAATCTCCTACGAGCAGTACTTC. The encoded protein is CASSQDPISYEQYF.

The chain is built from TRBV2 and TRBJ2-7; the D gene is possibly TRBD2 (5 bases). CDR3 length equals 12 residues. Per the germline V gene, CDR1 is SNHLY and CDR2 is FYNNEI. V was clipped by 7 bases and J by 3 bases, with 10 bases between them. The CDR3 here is CASNFRGYEQYF. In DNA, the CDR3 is TGTGCCAGCAACTTTCGGGGCTACGAGCAGTACTTC.

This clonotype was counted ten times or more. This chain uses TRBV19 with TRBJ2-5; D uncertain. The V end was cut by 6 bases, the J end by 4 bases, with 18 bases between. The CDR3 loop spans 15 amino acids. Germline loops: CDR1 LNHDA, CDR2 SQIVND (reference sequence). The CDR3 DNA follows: TGTGCCAGTAGGACTGCAGCTACGCAAGGAGAGACCCAGTACTTC. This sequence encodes CASRTAATQGETQYF.

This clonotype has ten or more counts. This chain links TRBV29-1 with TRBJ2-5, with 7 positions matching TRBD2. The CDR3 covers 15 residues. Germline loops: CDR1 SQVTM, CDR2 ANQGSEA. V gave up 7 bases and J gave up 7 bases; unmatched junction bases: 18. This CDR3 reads CSALDGGMEFRTQYF. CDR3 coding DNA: TGCAGCGCCTTGGACGGGGGGATGGAATTTCGGACCCAGTACTTC.

The CDR3 spells CASSRNKLAGELFF. CDR3 nucleotide sequence: TGCGCCAGCAGCCGAAACAAACTAGCCGGGGAGCTGTTTTTT. This chain connects TRBV4-3 to TRBJ2-2; tentative D call: TRBD2 (5 bases). CDR3 size: 14 residues. Germline-derived CDR1 and CDR2 are LGHNA and YSLEER. Trimming took off 4 bases at V and 6 bases at J, with 12 bases between the two ends.

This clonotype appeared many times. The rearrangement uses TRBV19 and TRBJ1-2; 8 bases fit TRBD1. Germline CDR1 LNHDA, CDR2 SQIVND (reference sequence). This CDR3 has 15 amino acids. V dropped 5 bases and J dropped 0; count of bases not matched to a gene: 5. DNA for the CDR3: TGTGCCAGTAGTCCCGGGACAGGACCTAACTATGGCTACACCTTC. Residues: CASSPGTGPNYGYTF.

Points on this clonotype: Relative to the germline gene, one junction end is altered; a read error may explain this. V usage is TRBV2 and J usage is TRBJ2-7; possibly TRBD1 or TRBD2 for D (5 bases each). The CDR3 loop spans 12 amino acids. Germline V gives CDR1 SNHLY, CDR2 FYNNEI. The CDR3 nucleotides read TGTGCCAGCAGCTCAGGGACCTACGGGCAGTACTTC. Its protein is CASSSGTYGQYF.

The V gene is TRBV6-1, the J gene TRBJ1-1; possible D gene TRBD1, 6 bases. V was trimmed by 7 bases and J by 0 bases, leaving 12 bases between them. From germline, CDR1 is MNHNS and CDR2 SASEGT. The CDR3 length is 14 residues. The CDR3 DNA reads TGTGCCAGCAAAGGACAGCCGATGAACACTGAAGCTTTCTTT. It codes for CASKGQPMNTEAFF.

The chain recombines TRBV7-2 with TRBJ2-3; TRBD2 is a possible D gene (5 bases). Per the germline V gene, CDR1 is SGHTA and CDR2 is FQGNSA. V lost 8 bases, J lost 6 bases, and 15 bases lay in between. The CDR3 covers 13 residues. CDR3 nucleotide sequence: TGTGCCAGCCACCGGGGAGTAGGGGATACGCAGTATTTT. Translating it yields CASHRGVGDTQYF.

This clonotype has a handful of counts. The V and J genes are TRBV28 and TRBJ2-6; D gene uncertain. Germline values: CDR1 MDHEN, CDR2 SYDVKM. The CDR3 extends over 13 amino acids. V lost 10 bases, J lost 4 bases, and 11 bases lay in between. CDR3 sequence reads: CATRESGANVLTF. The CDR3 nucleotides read TGTGCCACCAGAGAATCCGGGGCCAACGTCCTGACTTTC.

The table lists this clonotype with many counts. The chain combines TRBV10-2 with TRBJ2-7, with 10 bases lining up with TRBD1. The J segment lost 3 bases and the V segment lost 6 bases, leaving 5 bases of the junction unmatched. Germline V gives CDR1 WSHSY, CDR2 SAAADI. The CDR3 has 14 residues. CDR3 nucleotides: TGCGCCAGCAGACCGGGACAGGGGATCTACGAGCAGTACTTC. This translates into CASRPGQGIYEQYF.

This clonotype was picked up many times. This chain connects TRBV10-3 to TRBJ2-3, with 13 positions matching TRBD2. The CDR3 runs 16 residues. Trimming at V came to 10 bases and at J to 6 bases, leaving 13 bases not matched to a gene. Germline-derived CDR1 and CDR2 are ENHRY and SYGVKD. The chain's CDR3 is CATENGLAGVRDTQYF. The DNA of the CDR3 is TGTGCCACGGAAAACGGACTAGCGGGAGTGAGGGATACGCAGTATTTT.

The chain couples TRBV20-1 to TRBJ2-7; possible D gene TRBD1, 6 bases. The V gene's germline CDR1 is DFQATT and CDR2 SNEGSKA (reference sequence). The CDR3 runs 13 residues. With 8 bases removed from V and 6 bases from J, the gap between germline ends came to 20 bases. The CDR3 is CSTAGEWLREQYF. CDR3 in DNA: TGCAGTACCGCAGGGGAGTGGTTACGCGAGCAGTACTTC.

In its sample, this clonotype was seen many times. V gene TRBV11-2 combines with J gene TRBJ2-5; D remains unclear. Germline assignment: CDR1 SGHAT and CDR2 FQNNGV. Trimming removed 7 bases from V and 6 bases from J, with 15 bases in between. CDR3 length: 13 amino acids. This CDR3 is CASTPLGLQTQYF. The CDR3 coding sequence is TGTGCCAGCACCCCATTGGGGTTGCAGACCCAGTACTTC.

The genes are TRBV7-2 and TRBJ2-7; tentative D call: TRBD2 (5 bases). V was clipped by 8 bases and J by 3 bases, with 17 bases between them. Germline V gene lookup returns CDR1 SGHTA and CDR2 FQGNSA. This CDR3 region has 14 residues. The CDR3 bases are TGTGCCAGCGGCTGGAGTCGGGGAAACTACGAGCAGTACTTC. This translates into CASGWSRGNYEQYF.

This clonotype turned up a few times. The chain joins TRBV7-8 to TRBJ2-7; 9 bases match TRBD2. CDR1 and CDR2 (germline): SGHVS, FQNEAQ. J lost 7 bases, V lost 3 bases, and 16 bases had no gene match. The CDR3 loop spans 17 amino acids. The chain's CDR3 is CASSLRVRVAGEYEQYF. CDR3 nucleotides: TGTGCCAGCAGCTTGCGGGTGAGGGTAGCGGGAGAGTATGAGCAGTACTTC.

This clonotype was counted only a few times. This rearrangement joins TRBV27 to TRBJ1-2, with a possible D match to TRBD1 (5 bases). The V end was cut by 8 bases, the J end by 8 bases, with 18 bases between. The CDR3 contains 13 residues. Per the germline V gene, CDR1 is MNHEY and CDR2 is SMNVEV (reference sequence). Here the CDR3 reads CASGAESGHGYTF. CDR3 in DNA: TGTGCCAGCGGGGCGGAATCGGGGCACGGCTACACCTTC.